The 22 T cell receptor beta chains below all came from one sample that was sequenced in a study of T cell changes during pregnancy in multiple sclerosis. Here immunoSEQ multiplex PCR was the method, and the copy in TCRdb shows in-frame clones only, minus some. The sample consists of more than 25,000 clones, roughly 89% of them appearing once. The sequencing here drew on CD8+ T cells from peripheral blood mononuclear cells, taken in the second trimester of pregnancy. These receptors were obtained from a female donor in good health, enrolled as a control in a pregnancy study.

The J gene is TRBJ2-1, the V gene TRBV9; no reliable D call. CDR1 is SGDLS, CDR2 YYNGEE, per germline. Trimming pared 0 bases from V and 4 bases from J, leaving 5 bases between. There are 13 residues in the CDR3. The DNA for the CDR3 is TGTGCCAGCAGCGTAGACATTTACAATGAGCAGTTCTTC. Translated, it gives CASSVDIYNEQFF.

The V gene is TRBV27, the J gene TRBJ2-6; D gene unclear. Germline-derived CDR1 and CDR2 are MNHEY and SMNVEV (reference sequence). CDR3 length equals 15 residues. Trimming removed 2 bases from V and 3 bases from J, with 8 bases in between. The CDR3 coding sequence is TGTGCCAGCAGTTTAGGTACCGGTGGGGCCAACGTCCTGACTTTC. Its translation: CASSLGTGGANVLTF.

This chain uses TRBV27 with TRBJ2-1; D call uncertain. Trimming pared 7 bases from V and 2 bases from J, leaving 12 bases between. The CDR3 loop spans 14 amino acids. Germline V gene data show CDR1 as MNHEY and CDR2 as SMNVEV (reference sequence). The CDR3 DNA is TGTGCCAGCACTATCGGGTCGCCCTACAATGAGCAGTTCTTC. Protein: CASTIGSPYNEQFF.

This chain connects TRBV7-9 to TRBJ1-1; D unresolved. CDR1 SEHNR and CDR2 FQNEAQ come from the germline V gene (reference sequence). The CDR3 sequence is 14 residues long. Deletions cut 1 base from V and 5 bases from J, with 11 bases between. The CDR3 bases are TGTGCCAGCAGCTTAGGCGGCCCTCCAACTGAAGCTTTCTTT. This sequence encodes CASSLGGPPTEAFF.

The chain joins TRBV27 to TRBJ2-7; TRBD1 matches at 9 bases. The length of the CDR3 is 14 residues. Germline V CDR1 and CDR2: MNHEY, SMNVEV (reference sequence). The junction had 6 bases not matched to a gene; V was cut back by 2 bases and J by 7 bases. The CDR3 bases are TGTGCCAGCAGTTTAAACAGGGGGCTGAGGGAGCAGTACTTC. Its translation is CASSLNRGLREQYF.

The chain links TRBV15 to TRBJ2-3; a possible D gene is TRBD2 (6 bases). Germline V gene lookup returns CDR1 LNHNV and CDR2 YYDKDF (reference sequence). The length of the CDR3 is 13 residues. Between the trimmed V and J ends, which lost 0 bases and 11 bases, there was a span of 12 bases. CDR3 DNA: TGTGCCACCAGCAGAGATGATGGGCGGGGGCAGTATTTT. Encoded protein: CATSRDDGRGQYF.

The chain recombines TRBV7-2 with TRBJ1-6; 9 positions match TRBD1. The ends lost 4 bases at V and 9 bases at J; junction bases unmatched: 7. Looked up from germline, CDR1 is SGHTA and CDR2 is FQGNSA. The CDR3 covers 15 residues. The CDR3 DNA reads as TGTGCCAGCAGCTCGCGGACAGGGGAGCGTTCACCCCTCCACTTT. Amino acids: CASSSRTGERSPLHF. Based on the CDR3 plus reference TRBV7-2 and TRBJ1-6, the full variable domain is GAGVSQSPSNKVTEKGKDVELRCDPISGHTALYWYRQSLGQGLEFLIYFQGNSAPDKSGLPSDRFSAERTGGSVSTLTIQRTQQEDSAVYLCASSSRTGERSPLHFGNGTRLTVT.

This clone has only one observation. V and J are TRBV7-9 and TRBJ1-3; perhaps TRBD1 as D (6 bases). The length of the CDR3 is 14 residues. Trimming removed 5 bases at V and 1 base at J, with 9 bases between. In germline, CDR1 is SEHNR, CDR2 FQNEAQ (reference sequence). The CDR3 DNA follows: TGTGCCAGCAGCCAAAGGGGGTCTGGAAACACCATATATTTT. Protein product: CASSQRGSGNTIYF.

This chain links TRBV15 with TRBJ2-7, with D possibly matching TRBD1 (5 bases). The CDR3 extends over 13 amino acids. Trimming took off 5 bases at V and 6 bases at J, with 14 bases between the two ends. Germline CDR1 LNHNV, CDR2 YYDKDF (reference sequence). The CDR3 coding sequence is TGTGCCACCAGCTACGAAAGGGGCAGCGAGCAGTACTTC. Translation: CATSYERGSEQYF.

The V call is TRBV5-5, the J call TRBJ1-5, with D hard to call. The CDR3 runs to 16 residues. Germline V CDR1 and CDR2: SGHKS, YYEKEE (reference sequence). V was shortened by 0 bases and J by 0 bases, with 10 bases between the two germline ends. CDR3 sequence (DNA): TGTGCCAGCAGCTTGGTAAACACAATTAGCAATCAGCCCCAGCATTTT. This gives the protein CASSLVNTISNQPQHF.

The V gene is TRBV5-1, the J gene TRBJ1-5, with D perhaps TRBD1 (6 bases). V was shortened by 5 bases and J by 1 base, with 10 bases between the two germline ends. This CDR3 has 14 residues. In germline, CDR1 is SGHRS, CDR2 YFSETQ. The CDR3 DNA reads TGCGCCAGCAGTCCACAGGGAAGCAATCAGCCCCAGCATTTT. Translated, it gives CASSPQGSNQPQHF.

A single count supports this clone. The chain employs TRBV27 and TRBJ2-7; D unresolved. Germline V CDR1 and CDR2: MNHEY, SMNVEV (reference sequence). The CDR3 extends over 14 amino acids. V was pared by 3 bases and J by 0 bases, with 9 bases between. The CDR3 DNA sequence: TGTGCCAGCAGTTTGGCGGCGAGCTCCTACGAGCAGTACTTC. It encodes CASSLAASSYEQYF.

The chain recombines TRBV5-6 with TRBJ2-7, with 9 bases aligning to TRBD2. Germline V gene sequence: CDR1 SGHDT, CDR2 YYEEEE. This CDR3 has 14 residues. V shed 1 base, J shed 3 bases, and the junction held 2 bases outside the gene matches. The CDR3 DNA is TGTGCCAGCAGCTTGAGCGGGGGGTTCTACGAGCAGTACTTC. It encodes CASSLSGGFYEQYF.

The genes are TRBV2 and TRBJ2-1, with 11 bases identical to TRBD2. Unmatched junction bases numbered 6, after V lost 6 bases and J lost 2 bases. Germline CDR1 is SNHLY and CDR2 is FYNNEI. The CDR3 has 16 amino acids. For the CDR3, the DNA is TGTGCCAGCAGAGAGACTAGCGGGGATCCCTACAATGAGCAGTTCTTC. Its protein is CASRETSGDPYNEQFF.

In the case of this clone: The sample holds other DNA sequences that translate to the same CDR3. The chain links TRBV11-2 to TRBJ1-1; maybe TRBD1 (6 bases). The V end was cut by 6 bases, the J end by 5 bases, with 16 bases between. This CDR3 is built from 14 residues. In germline, CDR1 is SGHAT, CDR2 FQNNGV. CDR3 coding DNA: TGTGCCAGCAGTTCACAGGGATATGGGACTGAAGCTTTCTTT. Its protein product is CASSSQGYGTEAFF. Based on the CDR3 plus reference TRBV11-2 and TRBJ1-1, the full variable domain is EAGVAQSPRYKIIEKRQSVAFWCNPISGHATLYWYQQILGQGPKLLIQFQNNGVVDDSQLPKDRFSAERLKGVDSTLKIQPAKLEDSAVYLCASSSQGYGTEAFFGQGTRLTVV.

The J gene is TRBJ1-3, the V gene TRBV2; possible D gene TRBD1, 5 bases. Trimming left V 7 bases short and J 4 bases short, with 17 bases between. Germline lookup yields CDR1 SNHLY and CDR2 FYNNEI. The CDR3 totals 15 residues. CDR3 in DNA: TGTGCCAGCATCAATCGGAGGGGCGACGGAAACACCATATATTTT. Its translation: CASINRRGDGNTIYF.

CDR3 in DNA: TGTGCCAGCAGTTTAGATGCTGGGACAGGGGGCGACGACTACACCTTC. This gives the protein CASSLDAGTGGDDYTF. The rearrangement joins TRBV27 to TRBJ1-2, with TRBD1 matching over 12 bases. Germline V CDR1 and CDR2: MNHEY, SMNVEV (reference sequence). The CDR3 has 16 residues. The J segment lost 10 bases and the V segment lost 2 bases, leaving 11 bases of the junction unmatched.

The rearrangement uses TRBV19 and TRBJ1-5; a possible D gene is TRBD1 (5 bases). Germline-derived CDR1 and CDR2 are LNHDA and SQIVND (reference sequence). The CDR3 is 16 amino acids. Trimming cost V 6 bases and J 7 bases, with 22 bases left between them. This CDR3 is CASSITGQQARQPQHF. In DNA form, the CDR3 reads TGTGCCAGTAGCATAACAGGCCAACAAGCACGGCAGCCCCAGCATTTT.

In its sample, this clone was seen once. The gene calls are TRBV4-3 and TRBJ1-2, with D maybe TRBD1 (5 bases). The germline gives CDR1 LGHNA, CDR2 YSLEER. The germline V and J ends were trimmed by 1 base and 2 bases, with 11 bases remaining between them. The CDR3 has 15 residues. The CDR3 nucleotides read TGCGCCAGCAGCCAAGTAGTAGGGGCCAACTATGGCTACACCTTC. It is translated as CASSQVVGANYGYTF.

The chain uses TRBV28 and TRBJ2-2; possibly TRBD1 for D (5 bases). Trimming left V 3 bases short and J 5 bases short, with 13 bases between. From germline, CDR1 is MDHEN and CDR2 SYDVKM. The CDR3 contains 15 residues. The CDR3 DNA reads as TGTGCCAGCAGTTTTCCCCCAGGGCAGACCGGGGAGCTGTTTTTT. Translating gives CASSFPPGQTGELFF.

This sequence joins TRBV7-9 and TRBJ2-2, with 7 bases lining up with TRBD1. V shed 3 bases and J 3 bases; nucleotides not matched to a gene: 7. The CDR3 spans 16 residues. CDR1 is SEHNR, CDR2 FQNEAQ, per germline (reference sequence). The CDR3 reads CASSFRQGRDTGELFF. The CDR3 nucleotides are TGTGCCAGCAGCTTTAGACAGGGCCGGGACACCGGGGAGCTGTTTTTT.

V usage is TRBV13 and J usage is TRBJ1-4, with TRBD1 matching over 7 bases. This CDR3 region has 16 residues. The germline V gene encodes CDR1 PRHDT and CDR2 FYEKMQ (reference sequence). The V gene end was trimmed by 5 bases and the J gene end by 3 bases; junction bases not matched to a gene: 9. In nucleotides, the CDR3 is TGTGCCAGCAGCCCACGGGGACAGTCATCTAATGAAAAACTGTTTTTT. As protein: CASSPRGQSSNEKLFF.